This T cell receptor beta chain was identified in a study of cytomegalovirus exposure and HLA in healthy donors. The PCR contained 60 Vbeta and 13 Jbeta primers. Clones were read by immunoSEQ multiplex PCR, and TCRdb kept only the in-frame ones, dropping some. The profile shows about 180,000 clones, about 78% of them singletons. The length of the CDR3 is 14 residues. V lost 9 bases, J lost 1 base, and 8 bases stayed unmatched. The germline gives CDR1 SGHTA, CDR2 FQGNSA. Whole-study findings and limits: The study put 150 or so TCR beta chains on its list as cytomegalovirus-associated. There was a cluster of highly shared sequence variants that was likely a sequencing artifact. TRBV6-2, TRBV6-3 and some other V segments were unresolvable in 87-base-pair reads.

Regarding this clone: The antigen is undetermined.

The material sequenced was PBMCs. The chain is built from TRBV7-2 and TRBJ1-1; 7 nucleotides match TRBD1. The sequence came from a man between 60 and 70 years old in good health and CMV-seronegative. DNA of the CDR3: TGTGCCAGTCTTGCCGGGACAGAGAACACTGAAGCTTTCTTT. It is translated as CASLAGTENTEAFF.